Listed below are T cell receptor beta chains from one sample, sequenced in a study of vaccination and CD4 T cells after COVID-19. Antigens for these TCRs are unknown. TCRdb processed the PCR reads anew with MiXCR; each CDR3 protein has one entry. The sample shows some 7,700 distinct CDR3 sequences, under 55% of them seen only once. Sequencing was carried out using CD4+ T cells from blood, cultured in vitro. These receptors were obtained from a human donor in good health. The CDR3 runs from the conserved cysteine through the conserved F or W. D genes are given only for firm matches. Some rows mark clone size as missing; the rest say once, few, many or name a class of expanded clone.

TRBV6-1	NA	TRBJ2-7	few	TGTGCCAGCAGTGAAGCCGTGGAGCAGTACTTC	CASSEAVEQYF
TRBV7-6	NA	TRBJ1-6	NA	TGTGCCAGCAGCTTACAGAGCCTCGGTTCACCCCTCCACTTT	CASSLQSLGSPLHF
TRBV7-9	TRBD1	TRBJ2-2	NA	TGTGCCATAGACAGGGGGACGAACACCGGGGAGCTGTTTTTT	CAIDRGTNTGELFF
TRBV27	TRBD2	TRBJ2-5	NA	TGTGCCACCGCAGCGGGAATTCAAGAGACCCAGTACTTC	CATAAGIQETQYF
TRBV6-1	TRBD2	TRBJ2-1	NA	TGTGCCAGCAGTGAACTAGCGGGAGGGTACAATGAGCAGTTCTTC	CASSELAGGYNEQFF
TRBV7-9	TRBD2	TRBJ2-1	NA	TGTGCCAGCAGATACTCGGCTGGGGCTAGCGGGGGGTACAATGAGCAGTTCTTC	CASRYSAGASGGYNEQFF
TRBV7-9	NA	TRBJ2-1	NA	TGTGCCAGCAGCGTAGCCCCCTTTACCACCCGGGAGCAGTTCTTC	CASSVAPFTTREQFF
TRBV27	NA	TRBJ2-5	NA	TGTGCCAGCAGCGTGGACCGAGAGACCCAGTACTTC	CASSVDRETQYF
TRBV30	NA	TRBJ1-1	few	TGTGCCTGGAGTGAGGCCGGGTATTTCGCTGAAGCTTTCTTT	CAWSEAGYFAEAFF
TRBV6-2/TRBV6-3	NA	TRBJ1-1	NA	TGTGCCAGCATCCAACGAGGGTTGAACACTGAAGCTCTCTTT	CASIQRGLNTEALF
TRBV27	TRBD1	TRBJ1-1	NA	TGTGCCAGCAGATCGACAGGGGGCGCGACGGCTTTCTTT	CASRSTGGATAFF
TRBV20-1	TRBD1	TRBJ1-6	NA	TGCAGTGCTAGAGCCAGGGGGATGCAATCACCCCTCCACTTT	CSARARGMQSPLHF
TRBV6-1	NA	TRBJ2-2	NA	TGTGCCAGCAGGCAGGGATGGGACACCGGGGAGCTGTTTTTT	CASRQGWDTGELFF
TRBV5-1	NA	TRBJ1-2	NA	TGCGCCAGCAGGCCTACCGTGGACGGTGGCTACACCTTC	CASRPTVDGGYTF
TRBV2	TRBD2	TRBJ2-3	NA	TGTGCCAGCAGTGCCGCACTAGCGGGGACGCAGTATTTT	CASSAALAGTQYF
TRBV30	NA	TRBJ2-1	NA	TGTGCCTGGAGTTGGGGGGACGAGCAGTTCTTC	CAWSWGDEQFF
TRBV14	NA	TRBJ1-1	NA	TGTGCCAGCAGCCAAGGACAGTGGGACACTGAAGCTTTCTTT	CASSQGQWDTEAFF
TRBV5-1	NA	TRBJ1-1	NA	TGCGCCAGCAGCTTGGTCGGTTTGAACACTGAAGCTTTCTTT	CASSLVGLNTEAFF
TRBV7-2	NA	TRBJ1-2	NA	TGTGCCAGCAGCTCCCCGACATCCGGGTCCGGACCTCTTAACTATGGCTACACCTTC	CASSSPTSGSGPLNYGYTF
TRBV10-1	NA	TRBJ1-4	once	TGCGCCAGCAGTATGGGGAATGAAAAACTGTTTTTT	CASSMGNEKLFF
TRBV5-4	NA	TRBJ1-1	NA	TGTGCCAGCATCAGTGCGGGGAGAGATGAAGCTTTCTTT	CASISAGRDEAFF
TRBV5-4	TRBD1	TRBJ1-2	NA	TGTGCCAGCAGCTTGGCTTCCGGGACAGGAGACTATGGCTACACCTTC	CASSLASGTGDYGYTF
TRBV12-3/TRBV12-4	NA	TRBJ2-7	NA	TGTGCCAGCAGTTTCGCCGCCGGGCCCTTAGGGTTC	CASSFAAGPLGF
TRBV19	NA	TRBJ1-2	few	TGTGCCAGCGCGGCGCGGGAGACTAACTATGGCTACACCTTC	CASAARETNYGYTF
TRBV15	TRBD1	TRBJ2-5	few	TGTGCCACCAGCAGGAGGAGGACAGGGGTGAGACAAGAGACCCAGTACTTC	CATSRRRTGVRQETQYF
TRBV28	NA	TRBJ2-1	few	TGTGCCAGCAGTTTACTGGGCTCCTACAATGAGCAGTTCTTC	CASSLLGSYNEQFF
TRBV12-3/TRBV12-4	NA	TRBJ1-6	NA	TGTGCCAGCAGTTTGAATAGCCAAGGCCTGCACTTT	CASSLNSQGLHF
TRBV20-1	NA	TRBJ2-7	NA	TGCAGTGCTAGACTTCAGGGCCGCGAGCAGTACTTC	CSARLQGREQYF
TRBV12-3/TRBV12-4	NA	TRBJ2-5	NA	TGTGCCAGCAGTTCCCTTAGCAGGGGAAGGGAAGAGACCCAGTACTTC	CASSSLSRGREETQYF
TRBV28	TRBD1	TRBJ1-5	NA	TGTGCCAGCAGTTTATGGCTGGGACAGGGGATTAATACGCCCCAGCATTTT	CASSLWLGQGINTPQHF
TRBV4-1	NA	TRBJ1-5	NA	TGCGCCAGCAGCCAAACCCTAGTGAGGGGCCGCAATCAGCCCCAGCATTTT	CASSQTLVRGRNQPQHF
TRBV6-5	NA	TRBJ2-5	NA	TGTGCCAGCAGTTCTCTGAGCGGGCAGGTGGAGACCCAGTACTTC	CASSSLSGQVETQYF
TRBV20-1	NA	TRBJ2-2	NA	TGCAGTGCCCGGGGGCCGAACACCGGGGAGCTGTTTTTT	CSARGPNTGELFF
TRBV6-2/TRBV6-3	NA	TRBJ1-5	NA	TGTGCCAGCTTATCAATATTTGGAGGAACACAATATAGCAATCAGCCCCAGCATTTT	CASLSIFGGTQYSNQPQHF
TRBV7-2	TRBD2	TRBJ2-1	NA	TGTGCCAGCAGCTTAGTAGCGGGGGCCCCGAGTGAGCAGTTCTTC	CASSLVAGAPSEQFF
TRBV20-1	NA	TRBJ1-1	few	TGCAGTGCGAGAAAGGGAGGGGTTCCGAACACTGAAGCTTTCTTT	CSARKGGVPNTEAFF
TRBV6-1	NA	TRBJ1-2	NA	TGTGCCAGCAGTAAGGGGGGGTGGTATGGCTACACCTTC	CASSKGGWYGYTF
TRBV6-5	NA	TRBJ2-7	NA	TGTGCCAGCAGTTACACGCTCTACGAGCAGTACTTC	CASSYTLYEQYF
TRBV7-5	NA	TRBJ2-3	NA	NA	CISVSEARKGEDSDTQYF
TRBV19	TRBD1	TRBJ1-1	NA	TGTGCCAGTAGTAGCCTCGGGACAGACACTGAAGCTTTCTTT	CASSSLGTDTEAFF